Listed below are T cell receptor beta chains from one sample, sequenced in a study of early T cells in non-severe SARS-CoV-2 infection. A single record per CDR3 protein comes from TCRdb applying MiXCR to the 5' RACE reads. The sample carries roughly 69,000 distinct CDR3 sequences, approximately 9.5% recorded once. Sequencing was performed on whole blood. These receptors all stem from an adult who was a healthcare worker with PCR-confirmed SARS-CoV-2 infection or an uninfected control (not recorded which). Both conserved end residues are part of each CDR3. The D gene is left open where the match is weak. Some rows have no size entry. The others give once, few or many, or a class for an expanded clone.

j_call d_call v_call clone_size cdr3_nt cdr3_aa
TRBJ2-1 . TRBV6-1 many TGTGCCAGCAGTGCGTTTACGGGATCCTACAATGAGCAGTTCTTC CASSAFTGSYNEQFF
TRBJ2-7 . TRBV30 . TGTGCCTGGAGTGAGGGGCAGCTCTACGAGCAGTACTTC CAWSEGQLYEQYF
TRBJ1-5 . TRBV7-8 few TGTGCCAGCAGCTTAGCTAGGATGTTGCGTGATCAGCCCCAGCATTTT CASSLARMLRDQPQHF
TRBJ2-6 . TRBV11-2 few TGTGCCAGCAGCTTAGTCCTGACCTCTGGGGCCAACGTCCTGACTTTC CASSLVLTSGANVLTF
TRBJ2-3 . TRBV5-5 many TGTGCCAGCAGCTTGGTTTCAGGGTCGGCAGATACGCAGTATTTT CASSLVSGSADTQYF
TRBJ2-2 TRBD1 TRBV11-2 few TGTGCCAGCAGCCCTACAGGGGTTACCGGGGAGCTGTTTTTT CASSPTGVTGELFF
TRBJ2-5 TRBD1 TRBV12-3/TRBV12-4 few TGTGCCAGCAGTTCCCCGGGACAGGGAAGGATAGAGACCCAGTACTTC CASSSPGQGRIETQYF
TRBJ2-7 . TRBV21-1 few TGTGCCAGCGGTTACAAGACAGCCTCCTACGAGCAGTACTTC CASGYKTASYEQYF
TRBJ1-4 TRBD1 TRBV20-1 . TGCAGTGCCACAAGGGGAGCCGGGACAGGGGCTGAAAAACTGTTTTTT CSATRGAGTGAEKLFF
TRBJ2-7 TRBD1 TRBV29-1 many TGCAGCGTTGCCGGGACAGGGACGTTTGGGCAGTACTTC CSVAGTGTFGQYF
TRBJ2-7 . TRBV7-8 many TGTGCCAGCAGTCTGCAACAGGGTGCTGACTACGAGCAGTACTTC CASSLQQGADYEQYF
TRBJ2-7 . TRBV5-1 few TGCGCCAGCAGCTTGTCCGGGGCCGACTACGAGCAGTACTTC CASSLSGADYEQYF
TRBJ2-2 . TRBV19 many TGTGCCAGTAGTATCTCGCAGAACACCGGGGAGCTGTTTTTT CASSISQNTGELFF
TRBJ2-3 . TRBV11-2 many TGTGCCAGCAGCTTAGAAGGGGCTACAACAGATACGCAGTATTTT CASSLEGATTDTQYF
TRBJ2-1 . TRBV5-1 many TGCGCCAGCAGCTTGGCAACCGGGAGCAAGGAACAGTTCTTC CASSLATGSKEQFF
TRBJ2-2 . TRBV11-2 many TGTGCCAGCAGCTTAAGCCTAGCGCTTAACACCGGGGAGCTGTTTTTT CASSLSLALNTGELFF
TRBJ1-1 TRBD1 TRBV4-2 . TGTGCCAGCAGCCACCCCCGGGGACAGAGAGCCCCTGAAGCTTTCTTT CASSHPRGQRAPEAFF
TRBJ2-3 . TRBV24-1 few TGTGCCACCAGTGATTCGGACTCCCCAGGGCGTACGCAGTATTTT CATSDSDSPGRTQYF
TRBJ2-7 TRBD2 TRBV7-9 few TGTGCCAGCAGCGCGCCGGGGGGGCCCTACGAGCAGTACTTC CASSAPGGPYEQYF
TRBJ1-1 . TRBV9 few TGTGCCAGCAGCGCTTTAAACAGTTCCCCTGAAGCTTTCTTT CASSALNSSPEAFF
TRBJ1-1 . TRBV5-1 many TGCGCCAGCAGCCCGAGTGGGAGAAACACTGAAGCTTTCTTT CASSPSGRNTEAFF
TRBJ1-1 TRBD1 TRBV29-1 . TGCAGCGTGACAGGGGAGAGAGTCACTGAAGCTTTCTTT CSVTGERVTEAFF
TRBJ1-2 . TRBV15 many TGTGCCACCAGCCCCAGTAGGGCGGGTTATGGCTACACCTTC CATSPSRAGYGYTF
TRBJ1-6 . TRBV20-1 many TGCAGTGCTAGAGACAGGGAGTCACCCCTCCACTTT CSARDRESPLHF
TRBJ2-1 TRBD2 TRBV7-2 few TGTGCCAGCACACCGAACGGACTAGCGAAAATACACAATGAGCAGTTCTTC CASTPNGLAKIHNEQFF
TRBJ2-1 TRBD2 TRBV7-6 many TGTGCCAGCAGCTTCTCCTTGGAACGGGAGCGGGAGGATGAGCAGTTCTTC CASSFSLEREREDEQFF
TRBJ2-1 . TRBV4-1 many TGCGCCAGCCGGGCGGAAAGCTCCTACAATGAGCAGTTCTTC CASRAESSYNEQFF
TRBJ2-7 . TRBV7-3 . TGTGCCAGCAGCTTAAACGGCAGTCCCTACGAGCAGTACTTC CASSLNGSPYEQYF
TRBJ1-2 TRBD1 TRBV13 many TGTGCCAGCAGCTTAGATTTGGGACAGACCCTCTATGGCTACACCTTC CASSLDLGQTLYGYTF
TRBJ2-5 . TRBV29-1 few TGCAGCGTTGAAGACATTTCCAAACAAGAGACCCAGTACTTC CSVEDISKQETQYF
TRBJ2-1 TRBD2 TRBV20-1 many TGCAGTGCTACAGGACTAGCGGTCTACAATGAGCAGTTCTTC CSATGLAVYNEQFF
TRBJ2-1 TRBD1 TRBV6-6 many TGTGCCAGCAGTTTTGGGACAGGGGGCTCCTACAATGAGCAGTTCTTC CASSFGTGGSYNEQFF
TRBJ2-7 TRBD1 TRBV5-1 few TGCGCCAGCAGCGGGACGGGACAGGGCTACGAGCAGTACTTC CASSGTGQGYEQYF
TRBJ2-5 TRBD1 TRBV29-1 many TGCAGCGTTAGCCGAGGACAGGGGGCTCAAGAGACCCAGTACTTC CSVSRGQGAQETQYF
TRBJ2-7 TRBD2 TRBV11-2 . TGTGCCAGCAGCCCATTGGGACTAGCGGGAGAAGAGCAGTACTTC CASSPLGLAGEEQYF
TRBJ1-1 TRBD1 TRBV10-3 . TGTGCCAACGGACAGGGAGGAGACACTGAAGCTTTCTTT CANGQGGDTEAFF
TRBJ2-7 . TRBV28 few TGTGCCAGCAGCCGCCTTGACAGGACCTACGAGCAGTACTTC CASSRLDRTYEQYF
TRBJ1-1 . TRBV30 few TGTGCCTGGAGTGTGATTGGGCAGGACACTGAAGCTTTCTTT CAWSVIGQDTEAFF
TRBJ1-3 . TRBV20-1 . TGCAGTGCTAGAGATGGGCAGCACTCTGGAAACACCATATATTTT CSARDGQHSGNTIYF
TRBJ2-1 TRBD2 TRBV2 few TGTGCCAGCAGTGAAGAGGCGGGGGAGTACAATGAGCAGTTCTTC CASSEEAGEYNEQFF